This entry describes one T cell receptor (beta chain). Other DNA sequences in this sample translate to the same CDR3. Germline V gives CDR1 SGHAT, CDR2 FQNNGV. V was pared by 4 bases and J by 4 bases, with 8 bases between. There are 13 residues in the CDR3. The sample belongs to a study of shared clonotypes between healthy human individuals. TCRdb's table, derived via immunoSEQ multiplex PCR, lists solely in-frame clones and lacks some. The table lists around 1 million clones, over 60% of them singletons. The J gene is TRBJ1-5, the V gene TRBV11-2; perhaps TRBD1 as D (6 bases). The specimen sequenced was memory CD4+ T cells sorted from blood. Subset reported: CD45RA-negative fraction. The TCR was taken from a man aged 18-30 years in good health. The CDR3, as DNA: TGTGCCAGCAGCTCCCAGGGGAATCAGCCCCAGCATTTT. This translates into CASSSQGNQPQHF.